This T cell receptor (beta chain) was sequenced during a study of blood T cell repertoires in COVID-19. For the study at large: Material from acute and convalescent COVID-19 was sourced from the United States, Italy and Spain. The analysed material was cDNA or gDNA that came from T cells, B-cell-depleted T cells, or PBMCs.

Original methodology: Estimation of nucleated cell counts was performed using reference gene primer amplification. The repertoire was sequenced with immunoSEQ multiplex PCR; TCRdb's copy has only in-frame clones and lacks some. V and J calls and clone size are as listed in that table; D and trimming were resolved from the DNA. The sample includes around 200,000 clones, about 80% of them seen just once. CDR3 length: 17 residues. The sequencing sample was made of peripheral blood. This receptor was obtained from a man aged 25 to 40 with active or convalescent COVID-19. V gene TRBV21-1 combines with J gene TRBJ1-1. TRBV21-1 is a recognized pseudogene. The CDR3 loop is CASSKRSSGGMNTEAFF. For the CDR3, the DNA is TGTGCCAGCAGCAAAAGGTCCTCCGGGGGGATGAACACTGAAGCTTTCTTT.